This T cell receptor beta chain was found in a study of metastatic and nonmetastatic thyroid tumors. Study at large: Across peripheral blood and tumor or nodule tissue samples taken from malignant and benign thyroid patients, the repertoires were compared with one another. General study points: In both blood and tumor samples, TCR beta diversity was reported significantly higher for malignant than benign nodules.

Authors' processing steps: Clinicopathological groups of papillary thyroid cancer showed CDR3 differences that were used to build a distant-metastasis classifier. TCRdb reprocessed the PCR reads via MiXCR. None of the V and J calls come from the authors' own analysis; TCRdb made them. The sample yields about 32,000 clones, about 25% seen once. Comment on this clone: Antigen: not known.

The germline V gene encodes CDR1 SGHAT and CDR2 FQNNGV. The CDR3 runs 11 residues. None of the patients had undergone any treatment ahead of thyroid surgery. The sequencing sample was made of blood. The chain uses TRBV11-2 and TRBJ2-1; D gene uncertain. The clonotype was recovered from a female donor with papillary thyroid cancer or a benign thyroid nodule (not recorded which). Some clones in this sample may be carry-over from other donors' samples. The CDR3 coding sequence is TGTGACTGCAGCCTGGGCGATGAGCAGTTCTTC. This sequence encodes CDCSLGDEQFF.